In this sample, the clone carrying this TCR beta chain turned up a few times. The antigen is not known. Trimming removed 1 base at V and 7 bases at J, with 10 bases between. CDR3 length equals 13 residues. A single-stranded UMI oligo with SP2 sequence was ligated to cDNA 3' ends. An equimolar mix of RC1.1 and RC1.2 primed the beta chain across TRBC1 and TRBC2. From the UMI-ligation and nested PCR reads, TCRdb called clonotypes with MiXCR, one entry per CDR3 protein. The sample contains about 30,000 distinct CDR3 sequences, about 7.1% of which appear only once. Unfractionated PBMC were spiked with known numbers of KT2 clone cells. This specimen belongs to a study of quantifying T cell responses using KT2 cells. Overall study: Reverse transcription used primers in the TCR alpha and beta constant regions. Under optimum conditions, T4 ligation efficiency was estimated at more than 8.5%.

Study results and limitations: KT2 sequence counts showed saturation when very many KT2 cells were spiked in.

The source of this sequence is a human donor. The chain recombines TRBV12-3 or TRBV12-4 with TRBJ1-1; the D is unclear. Sequencing used PBMCs spiked with cells of the T cell clone KT2. The CDR3 reads CASSLGGDREAFF. The CDR3 nucleotides are TGTGCCAGCAGTTTAGGGGGAGACCGTGAAGCTTTCTTT.